The clone carrying this T cell receptor beta chain was picked up a small number of times. Its specificity is not known. This sample was included in a study of T-cell memory formation after mild COVID-19. Study context: The TCR clusters were mostly specific to one donor.

TCRdb re-called the 5' RACE reads with MiXCR, one entry per CDR3 protein. Of some 210,000 distinct CDR3 sequences listed, over 9.5% are singletons. Study results and caveats: Within pre-infection memory, some responding clones were found, suggesting cross-reactive memory joined.

The CDR3 spans 15 residues. Germline-derived CDR1 and CDR2 are MNHEY and SVGAGI. With 5 bases removed from V and 4 bases from J, the gap between germline ends came to 18 bases. V usage is TRBV6-5 and J usage is TRBJ2-7; possible D gene TRBD1, 5 bases. The sample was PBMCs or a T cell subset sorted from them (not recorded which). The source is a man aged 18 to 30 who had mild COVID-19 (a few samples of this study predate the infection). Cell type and time point are not known. The CDR3 nucleotides are TGTGCCAGCAGTCGCGACAGTGATGGGGCGTACGAGCAGTACTTC. Its translation is CASSRDSDGAYEQYF.